The text below deals with one T cell receptor (beta chain). What it recognizes is unknown. Those who donated were healthy bone marrow donors. No CMV serostatus entry exists for this donor. Per the germline V gene, CDR1 is LGHNA and CDR2 is YNFKEQ. The length of the CDR3 is 15 residues. The germline V and J ends were trimmed by 0 bases and 4 bases, with 12 bases remaining between them. With 60 Vbeta and 13 Jbeta primers, the PCR was carried out. The protocol was immunoSEQ multiplex PCR, while the TCRdb copy is restricted to in-frame clones and leaves out a portion. The sample includes 200,000 to 250,000 clones, 70% to 90% of them seen just once. The sample belongs to a study of cytomegalovirus exposure and HLA in healthy donors. Study-level findings and limits: Previously analyzed data showed that most TCR beta V segments were productive at a frequency of about 87% or about 30%.

Sample: PBMCs. The clonotype comes from a human donor in good health. The chain combines TRBV4-2 with TRBJ1-2, with D possibly TRBD1 on 5 matching bases. This CDR3 is CASSQEGRSAYGYTF. The CDR3 DNA reads as TGTGCCAGCAGCCAAGAGGGGCGGAGCGCCTATGGCTACACCTTC.